This TCR beta chain was sequenced in a study of blood T cell repertoires in COVID-19 (dated by TCRdb to the early 2020s). In terms of the full investigation: Samples covering the acute and convalescent phases of COVID-19 were provided by collaborators in the United States, Italy and Spain. The prospective study material was composed of cDNA or gDNA derived from T cells, B-cell-depleted T cells, or PBMCs. The dataset comprised deeply sampled blood TCRbeta repertoires from subjects exposed to, actively infected with, or recovered from COVID-19. The repertoires were released in a freely available public database meant as a resource for research on the immune response to SARS-CoV-2. The samples were drawn from the first 160 participants of the ongoing ImmuneRACE study and from 950 to 1,500 subjects provided by 6 global collaborators. The sample metadata nearly always contained a de-identified subject ID, COVID-19 status, age in years and sex. Where available, HLA class I and class II types were taken from metadata supplied by the sample provider and were not determined by assay-based typing. The full study reports these points: Clinical and demographic metadata were provided uncurated, with the amount varying by source and participant.

Reading from cysteine to phenylalanine, the CDR3 counts 14 amino acids. The only DNA kept is the CDR3, 42 bases in frame from the first base. V has 4 bases trimmed and J has 5 bases trimmed; junction bases matching no gene number 6. The germline V gene supplies CDR1 MNHEY and CDR2 SVGAGI. TCRbeta CDR3 regions were amplified from genomic DNA by means of the immunoSEQ Assay, a bias-controlled multiplex PCR. Per the authors' processing: Nucleated cell counts per sample were estimated from amplification of reference gene primers within the assay. To quantify the absolute abundance of each unique TCRbeta CDR3 rearrangement, sequence reads were collapsed and filtered. For each sample, productive Simpson clonality was calculated as the square root of Simpson's diversity index over productive rearrangements. Sourced from immuneACCESS, this table was stored by TCRdb with only in-frame sequences that have V and J called. A share of the clones is absent; for the studies checked, an unresolved V gene accounts for under half, and the remainder has no known explanation. V, J and clone size are those of that table, while D and trimming were read from the DNA. The sample yields around 40,000 clones; around 87% were counted once. The ten largest make up less than 5% of the sample.

At one collaborating source in Seattle, patients were enrolled during active infection and were followed longitudinally through the course of disease. The collaborating institutions used their own protocols to collect whole blood in K2EDTA tubes. For TCRbeta analysis, collaborators shipped samples in one of three forms: frozen whole blood, isolated PBMCs, or DNA extracted from either of those sample types. To note about this clone: It lacks a known antigen. No much larger clone exists at a distance of one base, and base qualities are not known.

Material for sequencing was peripheral blood. This clonotype originated in a middle-aged man with COVID-19, enrolled during active disease. Here the chain combines TRBV6-5 and TRBJ1-2, and TRBD1 aligns with 8 junction nucleotides. The bases are TGTGCCAGCAGTTCCCAGGGGGCACTATATGGCTACACCTTC. Its protein is CASSSQGALYGYTF.